The 13 T cell receptor beta chains given below trace back to one sample, sequenced in a study of post-analysis software for immune sequencing data. Whole-study findings and limits: Roughly five TRBV segments were more frequent in patients than controls; TRBV5-6, TRBV5-1 and TRBV20-1 belonged to this group.

Unique molecular identifiers featured in each of the TCR beta cDNA libraries. TCRdb re-analysed the PCR reads in MiXCR, keeping a single row per CDR3 protein. The sample contains approximately 730,000 distinct CDR3 sequences, about half of which appear only once. What these receptors recognize is not known. The specimen was blood. The receptor set was obtained from a girl aged 5-17 years with multiple sclerosis.

V is TRBV6-6 and J is TRBJ2-3; D is unclear. The CDR3 runs to 14 residues. Germline V gene sequence: CDR1 MNHNY, CDR2 SVGAGI (reference sequence). The V end lost 2 bases, the J end lost 5 bases, and 11 bases lay between the germline ends. The CDR3 reads CASSYGLEVDTQYF. The CDR3 nucleotides are TGTGCCAGCAGTTACGGGCTAGAGGTAGATACGCAGTATTTT.

This sequence joins TRBV20-1 and TRBJ2-3; unclear D gene. V was cut by 8 bases and J by 0 bases, with 12 bases left in between. The length of the CDR3 is 13 residues. The germline V gene encodes CDR1 DFQATT and CDR2 SNEGSKA (reference sequence). The CDR3 loop is CSFHDSSTDTQYF. The CDR3 DNA reads TGCAGTTTTCACGACTCGAGCACAGATACGCAGTATTTT.

This chain connects TRBV2 to TRBJ2-1; 13 nucleotides match TRBD2. V gave up 4 bases and J gave up 2 bases; unmatched junction bases: 11. CDR1 SNHLY and CDR2 FYNNEI come from the germline V gene. This CDR3 contains 19 residues. CDR3 DNA sequence: TGTGCCAGCAGTGGGTACGACTTACTAGCGGGAGGGCCCTACAATGAGCAGTTCTTC. Its translation is CASSGYDLLAGGPYNEQFF. Combining the CDR3 with reference TRBV2 and TRBJ2-1 gives the whole variable domain EPEVTQTPSHQVTQMGQEVILRCVPISNHLYFYWYRQILGQKVEFLVSFYNNEISEKSEIFDDQFSVERPDGSNFTLKIRSTKLEDSAMYFCASSGYDLLAGGPYNEQFFGPGTRLTVL.

The chain carries TRBV7-9 and TRBJ2-6; 9 nucleotides match TRBD1. V dropped 5 bases and J dropped 1; count of bases not matched to a gene: 12. Germline CDR1 and CDR2: SEHNR and FQNEAQ (reference sequence). CDR3 length: 19 residues. The CDR3 coding sequence is TGTGCCAGCAGCGGGAGGTCCGGGACAGGGACTTCTGGGGCCAACGTCCTGACTTTC. Translating it yields CASSGRSGTGTSGANVLTF.

In this sample, this clonotype turned up a few times. The rearrangement links TRBV20-1 to TRBJ2-5; possible D gene TRBD1, 5 bases. In germline, CDR1 is DFQATT, CDR2 SNEGSKA (reference sequence). The V end lost 0 bases, the J end lost 5 bases, and 13 bases lay between the germline ends. The CDR3 runs to 14 residues. The chain's CDR3 is CSARDFLGDETQYF. The CDR3 bases are TGCAGTGCTAGAGATTTTTTAGGGGATGAGACCCAGTACTTC.

CDR3 loop: CASSTAGKPYEQYF. The DNA for the CDR3 is TGTGCCAGCAGCACGGCGGGGAAGCCCTACGAGCAGTACTTC. The chain links TRBV11-3 to TRBJ2-7, with a tentative D call TRBD2 (6 bases). Deletions cut 5 bases from V and 2 bases from J, with 13 bases between. The CDR3 has 14 amino acids. The germline V gene has CDR1 SGHNT and CDR2 YENEEA.

The rearrangement joins TRBV7-9 to TRBJ1-5; D is perhaps TRBD1 (5 bases). V lost 3 bases and J 4 bases, leaving 19 bases between the germline ends. Germline-derived CDR1 and CDR2 are SEHNR and FQNEAQ (reference sequence). The CDR3 has 17 residues. CDR3 DNA sequence: TGTGCCAGCAGCTTGGGGGTAGGGCAGGGCACGAATCAGCCCCAGCATTTT. It is translated as CASSLGVGQGTNQPQHF.

This clonotype has a handful of counts. The V gene is TRBV7-9, the J gene TRBJ1-2; D gene ambiguous. Germline-derived CDR1 and CDR2 are SEHNR and FQNEAQ (reference sequence). Trimming removed 5 bases at V and 2 bases at J, with 9 bases between. The CDR3 covers 13 residues. The CDR3 coding sequence is TGTGCCAGCAGCCCCAGTGGAAACTATGGCTACACCTTC. Its translation is CASSPSGNYGYTF.

This clonotype came up a few times. The chain combines TRBV10-3 with TRBJ2-1; D unresolved. V was trimmed by 4 bases and J by 3 bases, leaving 10 bases between them. CDR3 length equals 14 residues. CDR1 ENHRY and CDR2 SYGVKD come from the germline V gene. CDR3 sequence: CAISGVGYYNEQFF. The CDR3 DNA sequence: TGTGCCATCAGTGGGGTCGGCTACTACAATGAGCAGTTCTTC.

The chain uses TRBV29-1 and TRBJ2-6, with TRBD1 matching over 9 bases. Per the germline V gene, CDR1 is SQVTM and CDR2 is ANQGSEA. CDR3 length: 15 amino acids. V trimming: 4 bases; J trimming: 2 bases; junction bases outside the gene matches: 3. CDR3 bases: TGCAGCGTTGGGGACAGGGTCACTGGGGCCAACGTCCTGACTTTC. It encodes CSVGDRVTGANVLTF.

This chain uses TRBV4-2 with TRBJ2-7; maybe TRBD2 (7 bases). This CDR3 has 16 amino acids. Germline V gene lookup returns CDR1 LGHNA and CDR2 YNFKEQ. The V end lost 0 bases, the J end lost 7 bases, and 19 bases lay between the germline ends. This CDR3 is CASSQDRGRLAGEQYF. The CDR3 bases are TGTGCCAGCAGCCAAGATAGGGGGAGACTAGCCGGAGAGCAGTACTTC.

The table lists this clonotype with a few counts. This chain joins TRBV6-5 and TRBJ2-7; 12 nucleotides agree with TRBD2. The V gene end was trimmed by 6 bases and the J gene end by 3 bases; junction bases not matched to a gene: 6. The CDR3 is 15 amino acids. The germline V gene encodes CDR1 MNHEY and CDR2 SVGAGI. In DNA form, the CDR3 reads TGTGCCAGCAGCCGTACTAGCGGGAGGAACTACGAGCAGTACTTC. Protein product: CASSRTSGRNYEQYF.

The count of this clonotype is one. The CDR3 reads CATSRGGAVYGQYF. The CDR3 region has the DNA TGTGCCACCAGCAGAGGAGGAGCTGTCTACGGGCAGTACTTC. The gene calls are TRBV15 and TRBJ2-5; D is ambiguous. There are 14 residues in the CDR3. V gave up 1 base and J gave up 11 bases, with 17 bases separating them. Germline lookup yields CDR1 LNHNV and CDR2 YYDKDF (reference sequence).